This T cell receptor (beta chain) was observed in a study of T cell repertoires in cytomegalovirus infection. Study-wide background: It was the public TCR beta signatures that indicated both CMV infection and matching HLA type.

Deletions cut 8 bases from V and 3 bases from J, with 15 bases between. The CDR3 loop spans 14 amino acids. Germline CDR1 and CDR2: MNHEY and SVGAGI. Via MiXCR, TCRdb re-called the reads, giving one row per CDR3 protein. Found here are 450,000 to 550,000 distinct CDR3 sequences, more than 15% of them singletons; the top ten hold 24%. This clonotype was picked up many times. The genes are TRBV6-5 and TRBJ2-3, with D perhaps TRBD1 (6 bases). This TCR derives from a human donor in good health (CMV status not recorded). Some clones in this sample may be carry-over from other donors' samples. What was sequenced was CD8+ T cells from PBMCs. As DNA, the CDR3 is TGTGCCAGCCGCCCAGGGGTTGTGACAGATACGCAGTATTTT. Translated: CASRPGVVTDTQYF.